A selection of T cell receptor beta chains follows, all from one sample in a study of blood T cells in healthy people across ages. TCRdb redid the calling of the 5' RACE reads with MiXCR, one entry per CDR3 protein. The sample lists nearly 1 million distinct CDR3 sequences; roughly 47% were seen once. The specimen sequenced was blood. These receptors all come from a woman aged 60 to 75 in good health. CDR3s include the opening cysteine and the closing phenylalanine or tryptophan. The D gene is left open where the match is weak. Clone size is not always given. Where it is, it says once, few, many or a class for expanded clones.

D,V,size,J,CDR3,DNA
-,TRBV20-1,once,TRBJ2-1,CSAGDGVSIYNEQFF,TGCAGTGCTGGAGATGGCGTGTCCATCTACAATGAGCAGTTCTTC
-,TRBV4-1,-,TRBJ2-3,CASSQEAASSTDTQYF,TGCGCCAGCAGCCAAGAGGCTGCTTCGAGCACAGATACGCAGTATTTT
-,TRBV5-1,-,TRBJ1-2,CASSPLGLGGYTF,TGCGCCAGCAGCCCTCTGGGGCTAGGTGGCTACACCTTC
TRBD2,TRBV12-5,-,TRBJ2-1,CASGLVLGGSAYNEQFF,TGTGCTAGTGGTTTGGTTCTTGGCGGGAGCGCCTACAATGAGCAGTTCTTC
TRBD2,TRBV4-3,-,TRBJ2-6,CASSRNSIAGATGANVLTF,TGCGCCAGCAGCCGAAATAGCATAGCGGGAGCCACCGGGGCCAACGTCCTGACTTTC
TRBD2,TRBV12-3/TRBV12-4,-,TRBJ2-5,CASSQSGAWETQYF,TGTGCCAGCAGTCAGAGCGGGGCATGGGAGACCCAGTACTTC
-,TRBV7-9,-,TRBJ2-5,CASSTDQGRETQYF,TGTGCCAGCAGCACCGACCAGGGGCGAGAGACCCAGTACTTC
-,TRBV10-1,-,TRBJ2-6,CASSEGGGANVLTF,TGCGCCAGCAGTGAGGGTGGTGGGGCCAACGTCCTGACTTTC
-,TRBV20-1,-,TRBJ2-1,CSAREPGEQFF,TGCAGTGCTAGAGAGCCGGGTGAGCAGTTCTTC
-,TRBV5-1,-,TRBJ2-7,CASSFGVSGHYEQYF,TGCGCCAGCAGCTTTGGGGTTTCGGGCCACTACGAGCAGTACTTC
-,TRBV2,-,TRBJ2-7,CASSVETDYEQYF,TGTGCCAGCAGTGTCGAGACAGACTACGAGCAGTACTTC
TRBD2,TRBV4-1,-,TRBJ2-3,CASSQGSGSTDTRYF,TGCGCCAGCAGCCAAGGGAGCGGGAGCACAGATACGCGGTATTTT
-,TRBV20-1,-,TRBJ2-7,CSAREGGREEQYF,TGCAGTGCTCGCGAGGGGGGGCGGGAGGAGCAGTACTTC
TRBD2,TRBV20-1,few,TRBJ2-3,CSAPLAGAGSTDTQYF,TGCAGTGCGCCACTAGCGGGAGCGGGAAGCACAGATACGCAGTATTTT
TRBD1,TRBV29-1,-,TRBJ2-1,CSGDPTGSNEQFF,TGCAGCGGAGACCCGACAGGGTCGAATGAGCAGTTCTTC
TRBD1,TRBV7-6,once,TRBJ2-2,CASTSLIKSGTGNTGELFF,TGTGCCAGCACCTCGCTTATTAAGTCCGGGACAGGGAACACCGGGGAGCTGTTTTTT
TRBD2,TRBV6-2/TRBV6-3,-,TRBJ2-7,CASSYAGLAGHEQYF,TGTGCCAGCAGTTACGCGGGACTAGCGGGACACGAGCAGTACTTC
TRBD2,TRBV20-1,once,TRBJ2-5,CSASPGTTQETQYF,TGCAGTGCGAGCCCGGGGACTACGCAAGAGACCCAGTACTTC
-,TRBV5-1,-,TRBJ2-1,CASSLSDYSYNEQFF,TGCGCCAGCAGCTTGTCGGACTACTCCTACAATGAGCAGTTCTTC
-,TRBV4-2,-,TRBJ2-7,CASSQDGRNSYEQYF,TGTGCCAGCAGCCAAGATGGGCGCAACTCCTACGAGCAGTACTTC
TRBD1,TRBV12-3/TRBV12-4,-,TRBJ2-7,CASSPGSGGEQYF,TGTGCCAGCAGCCCTGGGTCAGGGGGCGAGCAGTACTTC
TRBD1,TRBV5-6,few,TRBJ2-5,CASSWGTVQETQYF,TGTGCCAGCAGCTGGGGGACAGTCCAAGAGACCCAGTACTTC
-,TRBV18,-,TRBJ2-1,CASSPPLNQLNNEQFF,TGTGCCAGCTCACCACCACTCAACCAGTTAAACAATGAGCAGTTCTTC
-,TRBV6-2/TRBV6-3,-,TRBJ1-4,CASSTPRTATNEKLFF,TGTGCCAGCAGTACCCCTCGGACAGCAACTAATGAAAAACTGTTTTTT
-,TRBV3-1,-,TRBJ1-2,CASNHGDRPSYGYTF,TGTGCCAGCAACCACGGGGACCGACCGAGCTATGGCTACACCTTC
TRBD2,TRBV5-1,-,TRBJ2-7,CASSSRGVASYEQYF,TGCGCCAGCAGCTCTCGGGGGGTAGCGTCCTACGAGCAGTACTTC
-,TRBV29-1,-,TRBJ2-5,CSVEDRVSVETQYF,TGCAGCGTTGAAGACCGGGTTAGTGTAGAGACCCAGTACTTC
-,TRBV28,-,TRBJ2-3,CASSPFWEDLLSTDTQYF,TGTGCCAGCAGTCCGTTTTGGGAGGACCTCCTTAGCACAGATACGCAGTATTTT
-,TRBV2,-,TRBJ2-7,CASSGQSQFYEQYF,TGTGCCAGCAGCGGACAGAGTCAATTCTACGAGCAGTACTTC
TRBD2,TRBV7-9,-,TRBJ2-7,CASSPRTSVVSYEQYF,TGTGCCAGCAGCCCCCGCACTAGCGTAGTTTCCTACGAGCAGTACTTC
-,TRBV13,few,TRBJ2-4,CASSVSTRGQYF,TGTGCCAGCAGTGTATCGACTAGAGGGCAGTACTTC
TRBD1,TRBV9,few,TRBJ1-1,CASSGTGTGGDTEAFF,TGTGCCAGCAGCGGAACAGGGACAGGGGGGGACACTGAAGCTTTCTTT
-,TRBV7-3,-,TRBJ2-1,CASSLIGYEQFF,TGTGCCAGCAGCTTAATCGGCTATGAGCAGTTCTTC
TRBD1,TRBV12-3/TRBV12-4,few,TRBJ1-2,CASRRQGAGSGYGYTF,TGTGCCAGCAGAAGACAGGGGGCAGGTAGTGGATATGGCTACACCTTC
-,TRBV27,few,TRBJ2-1,CASSLAREGYNEQFF,TGTGCCAGCAGTTTAGCCAGGGAAGGCTACAATGAGCAGTTCTTC
TRBD2,TRBV19,-,TRBJ2-3,CASSTTSGRMADTQYF,TGTGCCAGTAGCACGACTAGCGGGAGAATGGCAGATACGCAGTATTTT
TRBD2,TRBV11-2,-,TRBJ2-7,CASTLAGGFAYEQYF,TGTGCCAGCACCCTAGCGGGAGGGTTCGCCTACGAGCAGTACTTC
TRBD1,TRBV4-3,few,TRBJ2-7,CASSQARQGPYEQYF,TGCGCCAGCAGCCAAGCGAGACAGGGTCCCTACGAGCAGTACTTC
-,TRBV20-1,-,TRBJ2-3,CSATTHSHTQYF,TGCAGTGCAACAACACACTCACATACGCAGTATTTT
-,TRBV4-3,-,TRBJ2-7,CASCQGGAYEQYF,TGCGCCAGCTGCCAAGGAGGGGCATACGAGCAGTACTTC
-,TRBV7-2,-,TRBJ2-1,CASSSRLGHYNEQFF,TGTGCCAGCAGCTCCAGACTAGGCCACTACAATGAGCAGTTCTTC
TRBD1,TRBV27,-,TRBJ2-7,CASSPTTGFYEQYF,TGTGCCAGCAGTCCAACGACAGGGTTCTACGAGCAGTACTTC